These 2 T cell receptor beta chains came from one sample sequenced in a study of post-analysis software for immune sequencing data. General observations from the study: Among 5 or 6 TRBV segments more frequent in patients than controls were TRBV5-6, TRBV5-1 and TRBV20-1.

Their specific antigens are unknown. Unique molecular identifiers tagged the TCR beta cDNA libraries. From the PCR reads, TCRdb called clonotypes with MiXCR, one entry per CDR3 protein. Among 430,000 or so distinct CDR3 sequences, 30% to 45% were seen once, and the ten largest hold under 9%. Material: blood. The source is a girl aged 2 to 10 with multiple sclerosis.

The gene calls are TRBV5-1 and TRBJ2-2, with TRBD1 identical over 9 bases. The CDR3 totals 15 residues. The germline gives CDR1 SGHRS, CDR2 YFSETQ. Trimming took 8 bases from V and 5 from J; bases not matched to a gene: 10. The CDR3 protein is CASQRRTGVTGELFF. The CDR3 coding sequence is TGCGCCAGTCAAAGGCGGACAGGGGTAACCGGGGAGCTGTTTTTT.

J is TRBJ1-1 and V is TRBV7-2, with 12 bases matching TRBD1. This CDR3 is built from 15 residues. V lost 3 bases to trimming and J lost 5 bases; unmatched junction nucleotides: 4. Germline loops: CDR1 SGHTA, CDR2 FQGNSA. The CDR3 sequence: CASSFGDRGHTEAFF. The CDR3 DNA reads as TGTGCCAGCAGCTTCGGGGACAGGGGGCATACTGAAGCTTTCTTT.